This T cell receptor beta chain was retrieved from a study of shared clonotypes between healthy human individuals. On the study more broadly: Aged 18 to 49, the donors were a couple of women and a few men.

Trimming stripped 2 bases from V and 8 bases from J, with 13 bases between. CDR1 is SGHNT and CDR2 is YYREEE in the germline V gene (reference sequence). The CDR3 covers 14 residues. Comments on this clone: Its antigen is unknown.

Study results and limitations: Owing to a small donor count, the genetic and exposure-history diversity represented was limited. Sampling used blood alone; tissue repertoires probably differ.

Deep-level running was used for the assay. TCRdb's table, derived via immunoSEQ multiplex PCR, lists solely in-frame clones and lacks some. Here the sample spans about 520,000 clones, more than 65% being singletons. This chain connects TRBV5-4 to TRBJ1-4; D not certain. The clonotype originates from a woman in her forties in good health. Some clones in this sample may be carry-over from other donors' samples. Sample: PBMCs. The DNA for the CDR3 is TGTGCCAGCAGCTTTATGGGGTCGCAGGAAAAACTGTTTTTT. Residues: CASSFMGSQEKLFF.